These T cell receptor beta chains were read from a single sample in a study of T-cell reconstitution after alpha-beta-depleted transplantation in children. TCRdb independently ran MiXCR on the PCR reads; one entry per CDR3 protein. Seen here are about 980,000 distinct CDR3 sequences, about 29% observed once, and the top ten hold 28%. This specimen was PBMCs, mostly from graft donor cells, taken 360 days after TCRalphabeta/CD19-depleted stem cell transplant. These receptors all come from a boy less than two years old who had a stem cell transplant for SCID, so the T cells may come from the graft donor. The CDR3 runs from the conserved cysteine through the conserved F or W. A D gene is named only where the DNA matches it firmly.

d_call: -; v_call: TRBV12-3/TRBV12-4; j_call: TRBJ1-5; cdr3_aa: CASNLIGLPQHF
d_call: -; v_call: TRBV7-2; j_call: TRBJ2-1; cdr3_aa: CASSSGGTGFYNEQFF
d_call: -; v_call: TRBV20-1; j_call: TRBJ1-1; cdr3_aa: CSARDPLVGTEAFF
d_call: -; v_call: TRBV12-3/TRBV12-4; j_call: TRBJ1-5; cdr3_aa: CASTADSLNQPQHF
d_call: -; v_call: TRBV12-3/TRBV12-4; j_call: TRBJ1-2; cdr3_aa: CASSGVGANYGYTF
d_call: -; v_call: TRBV7-3; j_call: TRBJ2-3; cdr3_aa: CASSLSPGVADTQYF
d_call: -; v_call: TRBV6-1; j_call: TRBJ2-5; cdr3_aa: CASSPRSPLSTQYF
d_call: -; v_call: TRBV7-9; j_call: TRBJ2-2; cdr3_aa: CASSPRGGLPGELFF
d_call: -; v_call: TRBV4-1; j_call: TRBJ1-5; cdr3_aa: CASSHGNGNQPQHF
d_call: -; v_call: TRBV20-1; j_call: TRBJ1-2; cdr3_aa: CSDHRPYGRNGYTF
d_call: TRBD2; v_call: TRBV10-2; j_call: TRBJ2-5; cdr3_aa: CASRGLAGGLAGETQYF
d_call: TRBD1; v_call: TRBV6-5; j_call: TRBJ1-4; cdr3_aa: CASSYGTGVNEKLFF
d_call: TRBD1; v_call: TRBV5-6; j_call: TRBJ2-7; cdr3_aa: CASSPRDRRAYEQYF
d_call: TRBD2; v_call: TRBV10-3; j_call: TRBJ2-1; cdr3_aa: CAISQLAGGDNEQFF
d_call: TRBD1; v_call: TRBV12-3/TRBV12-4; j_call: TRBJ1-5; cdr3_aa: CASSSSDRQGGQPQHF
d_call: TRBD1; v_call: TRBV7-9; j_call: TRBJ1-3; cdr3_aa: CASSLGTGFDTIYF
d_call: -; v_call: TRBV10-3; j_call: TRBJ1-5; cdr3_aa: CAISESPSMGNQPQHF
d_call: -; v_call: TRBV20-1; j_call: TRBJ1-1; cdr3_aa: CSARDHLLGEAFF
d_call: -; v_call: TRBV4-3; j_call: TRBJ2-7; cdr3_aa: CASSPKRGWGYEQYF
d_call: TRBD2; v_call: TRBV5-1; j_call: TRBJ2-4; cdr3_aa: CASSLLAGGPKNIQYF
d_call: TRBD2; v_call: TRBV7-3; j_call: TRBJ2-1; cdr3_aa: CASSPGLAGKSSYNEQFF
d_call: -; v_call: TRBV6-2/TRBV6-3; j_call: TRBJ2-3; cdr3_aa: CASKIGGTDTQYF
d_call: TRBD2; v_call: TRBV10-3; j_call: TRBJ2-3; cdr3_aa: CAISEWGAGGETDTQYF
d_call: -; v_call: TRBV24-1; j_call: TRBJ2-5; cdr3_aa: CATSDLDGRRETQYF
d_call: -; v_call: TRBV5-1; j_call: TRBJ2-7; cdr3_aa: CASSLLAESSYEQYF
d_call: -; v_call: TRBV28; j_call: TRBJ2-1; cdr3_aa: CASSPSVGEQLF
d_call: TRBD1; v_call: TRBV4-1; j_call: TRBJ2-7; cdr3_aa: CASRQDRGLNEQYF
d_call: -; v_call: TRBV6-1; j_call: TRBJ2-3; cdr3_aa: CASSLRTAQDTQYF
d_call: -; v_call: TRBV2; j_call: TRBJ2-2; cdr3_aa: CASRDWDVAPTGELFF
d_call: TRBD1; v_call: TRBV28; j_call: TRBJ2-7; cdr3_aa: CASSTIPGQMTYEQYF
d_call: -; v_call: TRBV12-3/TRBV12-4; j_call: TRBJ2-1; cdr3_aa: CASSSDRNVHNEQFF
d_call: -; v_call: TRBV3-1; j_call: TRBJ2-7; cdr3_aa: CASSRGDGFYEQYF
d_call: -; v_call: TRBV9; j_call: TRBJ1-4; cdr3_aa: CASSVGQTELNEKLFF
d_call: -; v_call: TRBV2; j_call: TRBJ2-7; cdr3_aa: CASSESRVSYEQYF
d_call: -; v_call: TRBV20-1; j_call: TRBJ2-7; cdr3_aa: CSATPVYEQYF